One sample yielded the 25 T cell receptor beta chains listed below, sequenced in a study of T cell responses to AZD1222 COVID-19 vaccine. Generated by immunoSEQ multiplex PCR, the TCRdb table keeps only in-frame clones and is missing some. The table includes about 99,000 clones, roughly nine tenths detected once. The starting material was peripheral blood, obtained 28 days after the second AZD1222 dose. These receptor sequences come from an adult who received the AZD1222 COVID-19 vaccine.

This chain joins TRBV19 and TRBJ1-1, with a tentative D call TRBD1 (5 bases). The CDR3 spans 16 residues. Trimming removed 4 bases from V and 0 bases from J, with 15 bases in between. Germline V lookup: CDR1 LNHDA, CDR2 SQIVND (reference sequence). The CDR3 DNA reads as TGTGCCAGTAGTAAGGGCAGGGTCTTCATGAACACTGAAGCTTTCTTT. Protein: CASSKGRVFMNTEAFF.

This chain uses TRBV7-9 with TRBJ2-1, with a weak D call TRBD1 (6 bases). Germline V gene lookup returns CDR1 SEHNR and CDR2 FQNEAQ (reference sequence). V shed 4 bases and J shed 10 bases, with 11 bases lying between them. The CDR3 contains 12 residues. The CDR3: CASSSQGYEQFF. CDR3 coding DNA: TGTGCCAGCAGCTCCCAGGGGTACGAGCAGTTCTTC.

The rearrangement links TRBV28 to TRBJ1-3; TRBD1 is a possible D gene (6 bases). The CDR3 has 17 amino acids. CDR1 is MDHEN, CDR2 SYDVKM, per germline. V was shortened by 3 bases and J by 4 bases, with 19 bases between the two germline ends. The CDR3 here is CASSFSSAQGNGNTIYF. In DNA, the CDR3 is TGTGCCAGCAGTTTCTCTAGTGCACAGGGCAACGGAAACACCATATATTTT.

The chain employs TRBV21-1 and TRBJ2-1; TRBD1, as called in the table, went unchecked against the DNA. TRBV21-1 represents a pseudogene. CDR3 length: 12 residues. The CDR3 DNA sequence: TGTGCCATCGACAGGGATTACAATGAGCAGTTCTTC. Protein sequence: CAIDRDYNEQFF.

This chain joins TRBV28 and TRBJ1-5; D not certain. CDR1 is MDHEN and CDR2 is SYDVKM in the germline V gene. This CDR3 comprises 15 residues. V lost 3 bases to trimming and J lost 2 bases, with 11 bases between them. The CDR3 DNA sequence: TGTGCCAGCAGTTTTGCCGGGGTCGGCAATCAGCCCCAGCATTTT. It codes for CASSFAGVGNQPQHF.

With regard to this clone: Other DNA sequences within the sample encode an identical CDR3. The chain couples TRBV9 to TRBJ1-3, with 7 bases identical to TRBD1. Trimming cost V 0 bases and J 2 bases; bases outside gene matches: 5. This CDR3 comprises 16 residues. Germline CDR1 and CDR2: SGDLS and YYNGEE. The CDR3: CASSVATGEAGNTIYF. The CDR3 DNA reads TGTGCCAGCAGCGTAGCCACAGGGGAGGCTGGAAACACCATATATTTT.

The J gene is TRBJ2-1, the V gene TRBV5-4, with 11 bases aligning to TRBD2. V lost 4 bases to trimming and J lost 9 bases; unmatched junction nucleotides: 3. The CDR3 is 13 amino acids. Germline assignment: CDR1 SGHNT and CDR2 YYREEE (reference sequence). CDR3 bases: TGTGCCAGCAGCATAGGACTAGCGGGTGAGCAGTTCTTC. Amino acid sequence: CASSIGLAGEQFF.

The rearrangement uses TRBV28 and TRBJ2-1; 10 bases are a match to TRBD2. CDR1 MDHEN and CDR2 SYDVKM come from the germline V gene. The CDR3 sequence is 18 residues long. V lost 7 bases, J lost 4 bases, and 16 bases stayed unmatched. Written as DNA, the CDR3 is TGTGCCAGCACCTTCGGGCTAGCGGGAGTGGGGGCATACAATGAGCAGTTCTTC. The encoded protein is CASTFGLAGVGAYNEQFF.

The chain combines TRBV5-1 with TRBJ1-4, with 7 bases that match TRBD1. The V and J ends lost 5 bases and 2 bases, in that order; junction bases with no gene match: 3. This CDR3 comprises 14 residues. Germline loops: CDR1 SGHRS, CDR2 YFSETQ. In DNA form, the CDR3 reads TGCGCCAGCAGTTTGACAGGGACTAATGAAAAACTGTTTTTT. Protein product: CASSLTGTNEKLFF.

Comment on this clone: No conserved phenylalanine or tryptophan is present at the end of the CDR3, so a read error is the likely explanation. The CDR3 loop is CASSRAGTSANYGYTL. The CDR3 bases are TGTGCCAGCAGCCGCGCAGGGACATCTGCCAACTATGGCTACACCCTC. This chain links TRBV7-9 with TRBJ1-2; D perhaps matches TRBD1 (6 bases). This CDR3 spans 16 amino acids. Trimming removed 5 bases from V and 2 bases from J, with 18 bases in between. CDR1 SEHNR and CDR2 FQNEAQ come from the germline V gene (reference sequence).

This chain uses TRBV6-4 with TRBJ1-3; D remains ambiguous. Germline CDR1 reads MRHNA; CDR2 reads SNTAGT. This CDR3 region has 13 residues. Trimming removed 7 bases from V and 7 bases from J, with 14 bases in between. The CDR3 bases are TGTGCCAGCACCCCCCAAAATGAGAACACCATATATTTT. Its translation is CASTPQNENTIYF.

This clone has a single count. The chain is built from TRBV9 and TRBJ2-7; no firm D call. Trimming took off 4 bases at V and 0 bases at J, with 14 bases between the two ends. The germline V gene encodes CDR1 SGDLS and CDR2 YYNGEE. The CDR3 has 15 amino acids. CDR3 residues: CASSPRSASSYEQYF. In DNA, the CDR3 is TGTGCCAGCAGCCCCCGCAGCGCGAGCTCCTACGAGCAGTACTTC.

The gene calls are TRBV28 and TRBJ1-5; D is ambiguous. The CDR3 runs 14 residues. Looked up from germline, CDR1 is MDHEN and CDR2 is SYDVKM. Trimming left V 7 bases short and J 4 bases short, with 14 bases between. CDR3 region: CASIPWAENQPQHF. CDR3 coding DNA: TGTGCCAGCATACCCTGGGCAGAGAATCAGCCCCAGCATTTT.

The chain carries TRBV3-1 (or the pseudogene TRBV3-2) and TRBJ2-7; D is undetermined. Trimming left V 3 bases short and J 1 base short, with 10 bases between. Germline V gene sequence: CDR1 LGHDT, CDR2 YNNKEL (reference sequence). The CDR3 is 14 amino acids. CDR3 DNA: TGTGCCAGCAGCCAGCGGCAGAATTCCTACGAGCAGTACTTC. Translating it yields CASSQRQNSYEQYF.

The CDR3 region is CASSFAAREGETQYF. Written as DNA, the CDR3 is TGCGCCAGCAGCTTTGCCGCGCGGGAGGGAGAGACCCAGTACTTC. The chain uses TRBV5-1 and TRBJ2-5; TRBD2 agrees at 9 bases. V lost 2 bases to trimming and J lost 4 bases; unmatched junction nucleotides: 6. The V gene's germline CDR1 is SGHRS and CDR2 YFSETQ. This CDR3 spans 15 amino acids.

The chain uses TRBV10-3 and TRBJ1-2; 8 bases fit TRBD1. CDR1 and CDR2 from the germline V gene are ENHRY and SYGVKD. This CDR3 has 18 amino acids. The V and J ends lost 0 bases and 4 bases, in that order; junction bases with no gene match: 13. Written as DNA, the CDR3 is TGTGCCATCAGTGAGTCGATTAGTCCAGGGGGCGCGGGCTATGGCTACACCTTC. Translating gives CAISESISPGGAGYGYTF.

CDR3 residues: CASGLVLPGQGFNYGYTF. CDR3 nucleotide sequence: TGTGCTAGTGGTTTGGTACTTCCGGGACAGGGGTTCAACTATGGCTACACCTTC. The chain couples TRBV12-5 to TRBJ1-2; 10 bases fit TRBD1. The trim removed 0 bases at V and 2 bases at J, leaving 9 bases unmatched. Germline CDR1 and CDR2: LGHNT and FRNRAP. The CDR3 has 18 residues. Full variable domain (missing parts from reference TRBV12-5 and TRBJ1-2): DARVTQTPRHKVTEMGQEVTMRCQPILGHNTVFWYRQTMMQGLELLAYFRNRAPLDDSGMPKDRFSAEMPDATLATLKIQPSEPRDSAVYFCASGLVLPGQGFNYGYTFGSGTRLTVV.

CDR3 bases: TGTGCCACCAGTGATCTGCGGGGAGGGCTGGGAGATACGCAGTATTTT. As protein: CATSDLRGGLGDTQYF. The J gene is TRBJ2-3, the V gene TRBV24-1; 7 bases fit TRBD2. CDR3 length: 16 amino acids. Germline V gene data show CDR1 as KGHDR and CDR2 as SFDVKD. The V gene end was trimmed by 3 bases and the J gene end by 5 bases; junction bases not matched to a gene: 10.

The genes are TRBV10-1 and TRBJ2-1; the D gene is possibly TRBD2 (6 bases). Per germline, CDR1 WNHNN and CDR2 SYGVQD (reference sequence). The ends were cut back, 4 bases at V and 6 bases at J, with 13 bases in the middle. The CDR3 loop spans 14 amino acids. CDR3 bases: TGCGCCAGCAGTGCCGGGACTGCTACCAATGAGCAGTTCTTC. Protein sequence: CASSAGTATNEQFF.

CDR3 sequence: CASRGQGGEQFF. In nucleotides, the CDR3 is TGTGCCAGCAGGGGCCAGGGCGGTGAGCAGTTCTTC. This sequence joins TRBV6-4 and TRBJ2-1, with D possibly matching TRBD1 (5 bases). Deletions cut 6 bases from V and 9 bases from J, with 12 bases between. This CDR3 contains 12 residues. The germline V gene has CDR1 MRHNA and CDR2 SNTAGT.

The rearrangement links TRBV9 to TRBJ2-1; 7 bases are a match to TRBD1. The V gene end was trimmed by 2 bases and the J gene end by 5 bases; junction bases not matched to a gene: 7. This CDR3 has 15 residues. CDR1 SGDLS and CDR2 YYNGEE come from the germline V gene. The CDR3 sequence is CASSVGQSTNNEQFF. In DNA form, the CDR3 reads TGTGCCAGCAGCGTGGGACAGTCAACAAACAATGAGCAGTTCTTC.

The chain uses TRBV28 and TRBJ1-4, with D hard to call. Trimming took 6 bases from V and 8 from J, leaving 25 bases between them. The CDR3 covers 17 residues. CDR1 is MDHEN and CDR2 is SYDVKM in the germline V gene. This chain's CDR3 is CASRPRVGEEVTEKLFF. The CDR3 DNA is TGTGCCAGCAGGCCCCGGGTGGGCGAAGAAGTGACGGAAAAACTGTTTTTT.

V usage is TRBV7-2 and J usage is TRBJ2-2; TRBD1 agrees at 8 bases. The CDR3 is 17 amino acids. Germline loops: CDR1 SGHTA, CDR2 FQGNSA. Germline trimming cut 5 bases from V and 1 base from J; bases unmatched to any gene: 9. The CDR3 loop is CASSINAGTGNTGELFF. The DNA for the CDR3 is TGTGCCAGCAGCATAAACGCCGGGACAGGGAACACCGGGGAGCTGTTTTTT.

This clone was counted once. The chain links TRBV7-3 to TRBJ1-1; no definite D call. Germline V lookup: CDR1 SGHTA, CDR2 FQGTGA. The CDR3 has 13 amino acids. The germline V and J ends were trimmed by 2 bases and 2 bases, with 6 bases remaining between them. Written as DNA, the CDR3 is TGTGCCAGCAGCTTAGTATACAACACTGAAGCTTTCTTT. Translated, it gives CASSLVYNTEAFF. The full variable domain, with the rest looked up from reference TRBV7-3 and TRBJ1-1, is GAGVSQTPSNKVTEKGKYVELRCDPISGHTALYWYRQSLGQGPEFLIYFQGTGAADDSGLPNDRFFAVRPEGSVSTLKIQRTERGDSAVYLCASSLVYNTEAFFGQGTRLTVV.

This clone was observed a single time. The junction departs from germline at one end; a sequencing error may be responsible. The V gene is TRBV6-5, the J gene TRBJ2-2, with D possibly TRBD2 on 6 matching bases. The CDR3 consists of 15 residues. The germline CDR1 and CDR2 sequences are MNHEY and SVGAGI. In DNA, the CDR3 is TGTGCCAACAGTAGGGATAGCGGCAACACCGGGGAGCTGTTTTTT. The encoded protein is CANSRDSGNTGELFF.